Listed below are T cell receptor beta chains from one sample, sequenced in a study of control samples from healthy donors and cancer patients. The method was immunoSEQ multiplex PCR; TCRdb's version includes in-frame clones alone and lacks a portion of them. The sample comprises roughly 200,000 clones, about 93% of which are singletons, and about 1.6% rests with the top ten. Sequenced sample: blood. These receptors were taken from a man over 45 in good health. CDR3s include the opening cysteine and the closing phenylalanine or tryptophan.

TRBV19	12	TRBJ1-5	CASRTGYQPQHF
TRBV28	14	TRBJ2-3	CASIPSGFTDTQYF
TRBV30	13	TRBJ2-3	CAWIIRGGDTQYF
TRBV6-6	14	TRBJ1-5	CASTDHPTNQPQHF
TRBV6-5	15	TRBJ2-5	CASTLSTSGETTQYF
TRBV18	16	TRBJ1-5	CASSPQGADSNQPQHF
TRBV18	16	TRBJ2-5	CASSPGWRGEQETQYF
TRBV19	16	TRBJ1-6	CASSAIGTGGFSPLHF
TRBV15	13	TRBJ1-2	CATSRAGNYGYTF
TRBV7-9	17	TRBJ1-5	CASSLGQGAGSGQPQHF